The next 31 T cell receptor beta chains were all read from a single sample in a study of TIL therapy for anti-PD-1-resistant metastatic lung cancer. Time point noted: pre-treatment sample, taken before nivolumab and TIL therapy. Most excised metastases sampled were pleural nodules or supraclavicular lymph nodes. The immunoSEQ assay was v3. TCRdb's table, derived via immunoSEQ multiplex PCR, lists solely in-frame clones and lacks some. This repertoire shows roughly 50,000 clones, roughly 70% found once; its top ten account for 5.6%. Sequencing used tumor tissue, obtained at baseline. Receptors were obtained from a person aged 25-85 years with non-small cell lung cancer.

The genes are TRBV11-2 and TRBJ1-6; 8 nucleotides agree with TRBD1. In germline, CDR1 is SGHAT, CDR2 FQNNGV. The CDR3 extends over 14 amino acids. Trimming at V came to 6 bases and at J to 8 bases, leaving 6 bases not matched to a gene. In DNA form, the CDR3 reads TGTGCCAGCAGTATCAGGGGGCCGGATTCACCCCTCCACTTT. Protein: CASSIRGPDSPLHF. Drawing the rest from reference TRBV11-2 and TRBJ1-6, the complete variable domain is EAGVAQSPRYKIIEKRQSVAFWCNPISGHATLYWYQQILGQGPKLLIQFQNNGVVDDSQLPKDRFSAERLKGVDSTLKIQPAKLEDSAVYLCASSIRGPDSPLHFGNGTRLTVT.

The rearrangement uses TRBV5-4 and TRBJ1-3, with unresolved D. V was shortened by 1 base and J by 2 bases, with 7 bases between the two germline ends. The CDR3 contains 14 residues. CDR1 and CDR2 (germline): SGHNT, YYREEE (reference sequence). The CDR3 DNA reads as TGTGCCAGCAGCTTGACTGGGACTGGAAACACCATATATTTT. Its translation: CASSLTGTGNTIYF. The whole variable domain, filled in from reference TRBV5-4 and TRBJ1-3, reads ETGVTQSPTHLIKTRGQQVTLRCSSQSGHNTVSWYQQALGQGPQFIFQYYREEENGRGNFPPRFSGLQFPNYSSELNVNALELDDSALYLCASSLTGTGNTIYFGEGSWLTVV.

V is TRBV11-2 and J is TRBJ2-1; D is perhaps TRBD1 (6 bases). The ends were cut back, 0 bases at V and 8 bases at J, with 14 bases in the middle. The germline CDR1 and CDR2 sequences are SGHAT and FQNNGV. The CDR3 consists of 15 residues. The DNA for the CDR3 is TGTGCCAGCAGCTTAGAGGGGGCGTATGGGCATGAGCAGTTCTTC. It encodes CASSLEGAYGHEQFF. Full variable domain (missing parts from reference TRBV11-2 and TRBJ2-1): EAGVAQSPRYKIIEKRQSVAFWCNPISGHATLYWYQQILGQGPKLLIQFQNNGVVDDSQLPKDRFSAERLKGVDSTLKIQPAKLEDSAVYLCASSLEGAYGHEQFFGPGTRLTVL.

This chain joins TRBV11-3 and TRBJ1-2, with a weak D call TRBD1 (5 bases). The CDR3 is made up of 15 amino acids. Germline V CDR1 and CDR2: SGHNT, YENEEA. Deletions cut 5 bases from V and 6 bases from J, with 19 bases between. The CDR3 DNA follows: TGTGCCAGCAGCCCGGAGGAAAAGGGGCGCGATGGCTACACCTTC. This sequence encodes CASSPEEKGRDGYTF.

The chain has TRBV9 and TRBJ2-6; 15 bases are shared with TRBD2. Germline V CDR1 and CDR2: SGDLS, YYNGEE. The CDR3 runs 20 residues. V dropped 4 bases and J dropped 2; count of bases not matched to a gene: 10. The CDR3 spells CASSPRGLAGGPPGANVLTF. CDR3 sequence (DNA): TGTGCCAGCAGCCCCAGGGGACTAGCGGGGGGACCCCCTGGGGCCAACGTCCTGACTTTC. Supplemented by reference TRBV9 and TRBJ2-6, the full variable domain reads DSGVTQTPKHLITATGQRVTLRCSPRSGDLSVYWYQQSLDQGLQFLIQYYNGEERAKGNILERFSAQQFPDLHSELNLSSLELGDSALYFCASSPRGLAGGPPGANVLTFGAGSRLTVL.

The DNA of the CDR3 is TGTGCCAGCTCAACGGACAGGGGACGAGCTTTCTTT. This encodes CASSTDRGRAFF. V and J are TRBV18 and TRBJ1-1; 9 nucleotides line up with TRBD1. The germline V gene encodes CDR1 KGHSH and CDR2 LQKENI. V gave up 5 bases and J gave up 10 bases; unmatched junction bases: 5. This CDR3 is built from 12 residues.

V is TRBV23-1 and J is TRBJ2-2; D may match TRBD1 or TRBD2 (6 bases each). TRBV23-1 is given ORF status, its function remaining uncertain. The ends were cut back, 3 bases at V and 0 bases at J, with 8 bases in the middle. The length of the CDR3 is 15 residues. Here the CDR3 reads CASSQGGPNTGELFF. The CDR3 DNA reads as TGCGCCAGCAGTCAGGGGGGCCCGAACACCGGGGAGCTGTTTTTT.

V is TRBV27 and J is TRBJ2-3; TRBD1 matches at 9 bases. CDR1 is MNHEY and CDR2 is SMNVEV in the germline V gene (reference sequence). This CDR3 is built from 16 residues. V dropped 2 bases and J dropped 2; count of bases not matched to a gene: 5. CDR3 DNA: TGTGCCAGCAGTTTAATTACAGGGGGCATCACAGATACGCAGTATTTT. As protein: CASSLITGGITDTQYF.

DNA of the CDR3: TGTGCCAGCAGCCCAAACCGGGGGGCCAGGGAGACCCAGTACTTC. The encoded protein is CASSPNRGARETQYF. The gene calls are TRBV7-9 and TRBJ2-5; TRBD2 might be the D (7 bases). Looked up from germline, CDR1 is SEHNR and CDR2 is FQNEAQ (reference sequence). V lost 5 bases and J 5 bases, leaving 18 bases between the germline ends. This CDR3 is 15 amino acids long.

The chain is built from TRBV4-1 and TRBJ1-1, with a weak D call TRBD1 (6 bases). Germline CDR1 reads MGHRA; CDR2 reads YSYEKL. Trimming shortened V by 0 bases and J by 10 bases, and 24 bases separated the two germline ends. The CDR3 has 17 residues. CDR3 nucleotides: TGCGCCAGCAGCCAAGAGACGGCCCGGACGGGGGCGAGGAGAGCTTTCTTT. Translated, it gives CASSQETARTGARRAFF.

This chain links TRBV11-2 with TRBJ1-2; possible D gene TRBD1, 5 bases. There are 12 residues in the CDR3. CDR1 and CDR2 (germline): SGHAT, FQNNGV. The V and J ends lost 2 bases and 7 bases respectively, with 8 bases between them. The CDR3 bases are TGTGCCAGCAGCTTAAGCAGGGCTGGCTACACCTTC. Translating gives CASSLSRAGYTF.

The chain links TRBV6-5 to TRBJ1-1; the D is unclear. V shed 0 bases and J shed 4 bases, with 9 bases lying between them. Per germline, CDR1 MNHEY and CDR2 SVGAGI. This CDR3 has 14 residues. This chain's CDR3 is CASSYSAEGTEAFF. CDR3 coding DNA: TGTGCCAGCAGTTACTCGGCAGAGGGCACTGAAGCTTTCTTT.

The chain recombines TRBV30 with TRBJ1-1; perhaps TRBD1 as D (5 bases). V gave up 8 bases and J gave up 2 bases, with 24 bases separating them. Germline values: CDR1 GTSNPN, CDR2 SVGIG (reference sequence). The CDR3 spans 16 residues. In DNA form, the CDR3 reads TGTGCCGGATTGCTCGACGCCGGGACCACCAACACTGAAGCTTTCTTT. It specifies CAGLLDAGTTNTEAFF.

In its sample, this clone was seen a few times. The genes are TRBV19 and TRBJ1-5; 8 bases map to TRBD1. Germline V CDR1 and CDR2: LNHDA, SQIVND (reference sequence). After removal of 4 bases from V and 0 bases from J, the junction contained 2 bases not matched to a gene. The CDR3 contains 15 residues. The CDR3 DNA is TGTGCCAGTAGTACCGGGACAGGTAGCAATCAGCCCCAGCATTTT. The encoded protein is CASSTGTGSNQPQHF.

This chain connects TRBV7-9 to TRBJ2-5, with 7 positions matching TRBD1. With V trimmed by 5 bases and J by 2 bases, 5 bases remained unmatched. Per germline, CDR1 SEHNR and CDR2 FQNEAQ (reference sequence). CDR3 length: 14 amino acids. CDR3 bases: TGTGCCAGCAGCCCACAGGGGCGGCAAGAGACCCAGTACTTC. Amino acid sequence: CASSPQGRQETQYF.

This clone came up a few times. This chain links TRBV5-1 with TRBJ2-5; D not certain. CDR3 size: 11 residues. V lost 4 bases, J lost 2 bases, and 3 bases lay in between. Germline values: CDR1 SGHRS, CDR2 YFSETQ. CDR3 nucleotide sequence: TGCGCCAGCAGCATGCAAGAGACCCAGTACTTC. Amino acid sequence: CASSMQETQYF.

The rearrangement joins TRBV10-2 to TRBJ1-5; 11 bases are a match to TRBD1. The CDR3 length is 16 residues. The J segment lost 4 bases and the V segment lost 5 bases, leaving 7 bases of the junction unmatched. Germline CDR1 reads WSHSY; CDR2 reads SAAADI. The CDR3 nucleotides are TGCGCCAGCAGTTCAGGACAGGGGGCGGGGAATCAGCCCCAGCATTTT. This gives the protein CASSSGQGAGNQPQHF.

The genes are TRBV29-1 and TRBJ2-1, with 7 bases aligning to TRBD2. J was trimmed by 2 bases and V by 1 base; bases with no gene match: 2. Looked up from germline, CDR1 is SQVTM and CDR2 is ANQGSEA. This CDR3 contains 14 residues. The DNA of the CDR3 is TGCAGCGTTGAAGTACTAGCGACCTACAATGAGCAGTTCTTC. This translates into CSVEVLATYNEQFF.

The chain couples TRBV11-1 to TRBJ2-2, with 9 bases fitting TRBD2. J lost 5 bases, V lost 8 bases, and 9 bases had no gene match. The V gene's germline CDR1 is SGHAT and CDR2 FQDESV (reference sequence). The CDR3 covers 15 residues. The CDR3 region has the DNA TGTGCCAGCCGCCCGAGCGGGGGGCGGACCGGGGAGCTGTTTTTT. Protein sequence: CASRPSGGRTGELFF. Drawing the rest from reference TRBV11-1 and TRBJ2-2, the complete variable domain is EAEVAQSPRYKITEKSQAVAFWCDPISGHATLYWYRQILGQGPELLVQFQDESVVDDSQLPKDRFSAERLKGVDSTLKIQPAELGDSAMYLCASRPSGGRTGELFFGEGSRLTVL.

The genes are TRBV5-1 and TRBJ2-5; D gene unclear. This CDR3 is built from 13 residues. CDR1 is SGHRS and CDR2 is YFSETQ in the germline V gene. Trimming shortened V by 5 bases and J by 2 bases, and 10 bases separated the two germline ends. The CDR3 DNA is TGCGCCAGCAGATCAACACCACAAGAGACCCAGTACTTC. As protein: CASRSTPQETQYF. Full variable domain (outside the CDR3, taken from reference TRBV5-1 and TRBJ2-5): KAGVTQTPRYLIKTRGQQVTLSCSPISGHRSVSWYQQTPGQGLQFLFEYFSETQRNKGNFPGRFSGRQFSNSRSEMNVSTLELGDSALYLCASRSTPQETQYFGPGTRLLVL.

The genes are TRBV9 and TRBJ2-2; no definite D call. Germline loops: CDR1 SGDLS, CDR2 YYNGEE. The CDR3 totals 15 residues. The V end was cut by 0 bases, the J end by 1 base, with 7 bases between. This CDR3 is CASSVASRNTGELFF. As DNA, the CDR3 is TGTGCCAGCAGCGTAGCTAGTAGGAACACCGGGGAGCTGTTTTTT.

V usage is TRBV4-2 and J usage is TRBJ1-2; 8 positions agree with TRBD1. CDR1 LGHNA and CDR2 YNFKEQ come from the germline V gene. Germline trimming cut 0 bases from V and 2 bases from J; bases unmatched to any gene: 5. CDR3 length equals 16 residues. CDR3 sequence reads: CASSQDHRTGNYGYTF. In DNA form, the CDR3 reads TGTGCCAGCAGCCAAGATCACCGGACAGGGAACTATGGCTACACCTTC.

The V call is TRBV19, the J call TRBJ1-2; D is possibly TRBD1 (6 bases). The ends were cut back, 4 bases at V and 0 bases at J, with 21 bases in the middle. The CDR3 is made up of 18 amino acids. Germline V gene sequence: CDR1 LNHDA, CDR2 SQIVND (reference sequence). In DNA, the CDR3 is TGTGCCAGTAGTAGGGGACACCCAACATCCCCCCCTAACTATGGCTACACCTTC. Translating it yields CASSRGHPTSPPNYGYTF.

The rearrangement links TRBV20-1 to TRBJ1-2, with no clear D. Trimming took 6 bases from V and 5 from J, leaving 10 bases between them. Per germline, CDR1 DFQATT and CDR2 SNEGSKA (reference sequence). This CDR3 has 11 residues. CDR3 bases: TGCAGTGCACCCCCCCTTTATGGCTACACCTTC. This gives the protein CSAPPLYGYTF.

The chain recombines TRBV9 with TRBJ2-2, with D unresolved. The CDR3 contains 15 residues. Germline CDR1 and CDR2: SGDLS and YYNGEE. Trimming cost V 0 bases and J 5 bases, with 11 bases left between them. CDR3 residues: CASSVVWQSTGELFF. For the CDR3, the DNA is TGTGCCAGCAGCGTAGTTTGGCAGTCGACCGGGGAGCTGTTTTTT.

V and J are TRBV18 and TRBJ2-2; D uncertain. The CDR3 is 14 residues long. Germline V gene sequence: CDR1 KGHSH, CDR2 LQKENI. V lost 2 bases and J 0 bases, leaving 4 bases between the germline ends. CDR3 nucleotides: TGTGCCAGCTCACCAGGCACGAACACCGGGGAGCTGTTTTTT. Its translation is CASSPGTNTGELFF.

This clone was picked up a small number of times. This rearrangement joins TRBV29-1 to TRBJ2-1, with 7 bases identical to TRBD2. The CDR3 is 15 amino acids. Germline CDR1 is SQVTM and CDR2 is ANQGSEA. Germline trimming cut 5 bases from V and 0 bases from J; bases unmatched to any gene: 7. The CDR3, as DNA: TGCAGCGTTTCGCCAGGCGGGAGCTCCTACAATGAGCAGTTCTTC. Its translation is CSVSPGGSSYNEQFF.

The rearrangement links TRBV19 to TRBJ1-4; possibly TRBD1 for D (6 bases). The CDR3 has 17 amino acids. The germline V and J ends were trimmed by 3 bases and 1 base, with 15 bases remaining between them. CDR1 is LNHDA and CDR2 is SQIVND in the germline V gene (reference sequence). CDR3 protein: CASSIGAGQRTNEKLFF. In nucleotides, the CDR3 is TGTGCCAGTAGTATTGGGGCTGGACAGAGAACTAATGAAAAACTGTTTTTT.

The chain couples TRBV7-9 to TRBJ1-3, with D hard to call. Germline lookup yields CDR1 SEHNR and CDR2 FQNEAQ (reference sequence). The CDR3 extends over 14 amino acids. V dropped 4 bases and J dropped 4 bases, with 11 bases sitting between them. The CDR3 region is CASSSDGSGNTIYF. Here the CDR3 DNA reads TGTGCCAGCAGCTCGGACGGATCCGGAAACACCATATATTTT.

This clone occurred a few times. This chain joins TRBV18 and TRBJ1-5, with 8 bases matching TRBD1. V was clipped by 5 bases and J by 1 base; unmatched bases: 16. The germline gives CDR1 KGHSH, CDR2 LQKENI. This CDR3 is built from 19 residues. Here the CDR3 reads CASSATGTGVQWSNQPQHF. The CDR3 DNA reads as TGTGCCAGCTCAGCTACCGGGACAGGTGTACAATGGAGCAATCAGCCCCAGCATTTT.

This clone was counted between two and nine times. The rearrangement joins TRBV10-3 to TRBJ2-7; D perhaps matches TRBD2 (5 bases). The CDR3 has 11 amino acids. CDR1 is ENHRY and CDR2 is SYGVKD in the germline V gene. Trimming cost V 7 bases and J 9 bases, with 13 bases left between them. The CDR3 sequence is CAINPAGVQYF. CDR3 in DNA: TGTGCCATCAACCCGGCGGGCGTGCAGTACTTC.